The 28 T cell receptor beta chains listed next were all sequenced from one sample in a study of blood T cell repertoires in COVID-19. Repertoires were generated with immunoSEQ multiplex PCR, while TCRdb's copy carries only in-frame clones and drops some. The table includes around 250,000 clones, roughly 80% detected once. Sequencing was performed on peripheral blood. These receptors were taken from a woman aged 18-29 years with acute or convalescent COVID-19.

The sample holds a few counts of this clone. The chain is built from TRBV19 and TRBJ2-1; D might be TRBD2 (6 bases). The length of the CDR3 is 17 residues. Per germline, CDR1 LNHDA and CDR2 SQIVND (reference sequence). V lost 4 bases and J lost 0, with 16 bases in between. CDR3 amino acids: CASSKGGIASSYNEQFF. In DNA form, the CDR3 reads TGTGCCAGTAGTAAGGGCGGGATCGCCAGCTCCTACAATGAGCAGTTCTTC.

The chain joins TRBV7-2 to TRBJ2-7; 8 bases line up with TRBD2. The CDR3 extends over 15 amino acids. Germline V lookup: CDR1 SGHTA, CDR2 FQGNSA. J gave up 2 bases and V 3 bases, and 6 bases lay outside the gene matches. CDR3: CASSLSAGVAYEQYF. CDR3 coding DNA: TGTGCCAGCAGCTTGTCAGCGGGAGTAGCCTACGAGCAGTACTTC.

The DNA of the CDR3 is TGTGCCAGCAGCCGGGGGTTCGATGAGCAGTTCTTC. Its protein is CASSRGFDEQFF. The V gene is TRBV6-5, the J gene TRBJ2-1, with D tentatively TRBD2 (6 bases). Trimming shortened V by 6 bases and J by 8 bases, and 11 bases separated the two germline ends. Germline loops: CDR1 MNHEY, CDR2 SVGAGI. CDR3 length equals 12 residues.

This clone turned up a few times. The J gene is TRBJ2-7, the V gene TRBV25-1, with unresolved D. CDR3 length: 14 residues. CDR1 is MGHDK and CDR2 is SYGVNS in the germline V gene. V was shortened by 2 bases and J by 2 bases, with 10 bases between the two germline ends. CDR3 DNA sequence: TGTGCCAGCAGTGAAAGTAGTGCCCCCTACGAGCAGTACTTC. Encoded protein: CASSESSAPYEQYF.

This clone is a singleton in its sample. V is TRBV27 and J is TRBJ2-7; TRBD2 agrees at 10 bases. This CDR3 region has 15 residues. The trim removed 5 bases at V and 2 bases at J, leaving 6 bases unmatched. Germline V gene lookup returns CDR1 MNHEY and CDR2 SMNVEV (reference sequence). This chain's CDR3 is CASSLGLAVTYEQYF. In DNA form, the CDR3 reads TGTGCCAGCAGTCTAGGACTAGCGGTCACCTACGAGCAGTACTTC.

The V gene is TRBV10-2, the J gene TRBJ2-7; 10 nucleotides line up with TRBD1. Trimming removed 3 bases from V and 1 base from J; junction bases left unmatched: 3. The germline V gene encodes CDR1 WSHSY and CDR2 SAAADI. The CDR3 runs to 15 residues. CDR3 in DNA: TGCGCCAGCAGTGAATGGACAGGGGGTTCCTACGAGCAGTACTTC. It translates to CASSEWTGGSYEQYF.

The CDR3 here is CASSLQGHLGYGYTF. In DNA form, the CDR3 reads TGCGCCAGCAGCCTCCAGGGACATTTAGGCTATGGCTACACCTTC. The chain is built from TRBV5-1 and TRBJ1-2; perhaps TRBD1 as D (6 bases). V was clipped by 4 bases and J by 4 bases, with 17 bases between them. From germline, CDR1 is SGHRS and CDR2 YFSETQ. This CDR3 has 15 amino acids.

The CDR3, as DNA: TGTGCCAGCAGTTACACAGGGGGCTTACCGGAGCAGTACTTC. It yields the protein CASSYTGGLPEQYF. The genes are TRBV6-2 or TRBV6-3 and TRBJ2-7; TRBD1 agrees at 9 bases. V lost 2 bases to trimming and J lost 7 bases; unmatched junction nucleotides: 6. The CDR3 is 14 amino acids. Germline-derived CDR1 and CDR2 are MNHEY and SVGEGT.

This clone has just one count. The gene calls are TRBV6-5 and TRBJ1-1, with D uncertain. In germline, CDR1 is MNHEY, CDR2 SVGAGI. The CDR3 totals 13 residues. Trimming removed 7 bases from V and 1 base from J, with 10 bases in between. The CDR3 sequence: CASIQRQNTEAFF. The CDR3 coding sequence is TGTGCCAGCATCCAAAGACAGAACACTGAAGCTTTCTTT.

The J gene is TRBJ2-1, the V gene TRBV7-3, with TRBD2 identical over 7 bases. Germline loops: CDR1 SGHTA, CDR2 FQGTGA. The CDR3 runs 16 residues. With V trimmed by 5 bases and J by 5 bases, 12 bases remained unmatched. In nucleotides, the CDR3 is TGTGCCAGCAGCGCCCGCGGATCGGGAGGCCACAATGAGCAGTTCTTC. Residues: CASSARGSGGHNEQFF.

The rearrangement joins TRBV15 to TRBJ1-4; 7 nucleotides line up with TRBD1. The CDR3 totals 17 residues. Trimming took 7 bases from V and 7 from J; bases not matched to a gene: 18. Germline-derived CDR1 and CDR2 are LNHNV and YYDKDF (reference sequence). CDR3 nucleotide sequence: TGTGCCACCAATGGAGCCCTCTCTGAACAGGGGAGTGAAAAACTGTTTTTT. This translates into CATNGALSEQGSEKLFF.

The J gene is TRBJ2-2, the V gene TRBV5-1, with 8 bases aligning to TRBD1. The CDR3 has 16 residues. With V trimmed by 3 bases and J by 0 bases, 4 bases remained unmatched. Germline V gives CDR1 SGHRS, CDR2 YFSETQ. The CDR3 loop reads CASSSGQGSNTGELFF. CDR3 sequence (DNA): TGCGCCAGCAGCTCAGGACAGGGTTCGAACACCGGGGAGCTGTTTTTT.

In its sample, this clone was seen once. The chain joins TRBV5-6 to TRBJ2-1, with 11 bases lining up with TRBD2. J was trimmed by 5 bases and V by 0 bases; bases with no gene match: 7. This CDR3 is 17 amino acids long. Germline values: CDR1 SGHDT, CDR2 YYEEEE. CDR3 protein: CASSLGTSGSPDNEQFF. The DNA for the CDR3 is TGTGCCAGCAGCTTGGGCACTAGCGGGAGTCCTGACAATGAGCAGTTCTTC.

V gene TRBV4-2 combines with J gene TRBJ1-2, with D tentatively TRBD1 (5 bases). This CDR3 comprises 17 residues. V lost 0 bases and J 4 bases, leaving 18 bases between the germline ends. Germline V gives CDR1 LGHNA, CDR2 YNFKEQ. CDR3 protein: CASSQDTGGFEGYGYTF. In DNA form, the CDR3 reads TGTGCCAGCAGCCAAGATACGGGGGGGTTTGAGGGCTATGGCTACACCTTC.

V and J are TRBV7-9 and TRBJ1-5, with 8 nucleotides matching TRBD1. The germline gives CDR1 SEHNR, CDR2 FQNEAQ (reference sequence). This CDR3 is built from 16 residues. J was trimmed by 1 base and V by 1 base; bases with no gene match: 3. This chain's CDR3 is CASSLVTGGSNQPQHF. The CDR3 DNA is TGTGCCAGCAGCTTAGTTACAGGGGGAAGCAATCAGCCCCAGCATTTT.

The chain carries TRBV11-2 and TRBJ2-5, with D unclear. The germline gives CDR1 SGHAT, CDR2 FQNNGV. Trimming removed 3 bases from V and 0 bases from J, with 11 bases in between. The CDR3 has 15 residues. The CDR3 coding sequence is TGTGCCAGCAGCTTCGAAGAGGCAGACCAAGAGACCCAGTACTTC. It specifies CASSFEEADQETQYF. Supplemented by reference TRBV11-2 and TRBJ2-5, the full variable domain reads EAGVAQSPRYKIIEKRQSVAFWCNPISGHATLYWYQQILGQGPKLLIQFQNNGVVDDSQLPKDRFSAERLKGVDSTLKIQPAKLEDSAVYLCASSFEEADQETQYFGPGTRLLVL.

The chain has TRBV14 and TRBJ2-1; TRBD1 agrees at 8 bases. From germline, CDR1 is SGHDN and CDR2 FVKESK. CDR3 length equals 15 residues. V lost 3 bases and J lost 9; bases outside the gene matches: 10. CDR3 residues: CASSHHRGDFSEQFF. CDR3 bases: TGTGCCAGCAGCCACCACAGGGGGGATTTCAGTGAGCAGTTCTTC.

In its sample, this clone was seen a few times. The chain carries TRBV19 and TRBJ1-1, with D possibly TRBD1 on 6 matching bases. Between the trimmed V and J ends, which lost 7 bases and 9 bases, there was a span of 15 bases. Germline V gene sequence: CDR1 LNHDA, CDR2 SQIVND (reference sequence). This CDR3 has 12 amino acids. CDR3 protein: CASISGGRKAFF. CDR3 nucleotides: TGTGCCAGTATTTCCGGGGGGCGAAAAGCTTTCTTT. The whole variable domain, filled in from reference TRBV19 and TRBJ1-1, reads DGGITQSPKYLFRKEGQNVTLSCEQNLNHDAMYWYRQDPGQGLRLIYYSQIVNDFQKGDIAEGYSVSREKKESFPLTVTSAQKNPTAFYLCASISGGRKAFFGQGTRLTVV.

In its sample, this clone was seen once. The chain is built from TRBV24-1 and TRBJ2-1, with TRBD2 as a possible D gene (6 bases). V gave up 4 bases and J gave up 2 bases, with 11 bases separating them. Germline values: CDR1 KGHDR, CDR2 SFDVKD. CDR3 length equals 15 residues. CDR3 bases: TGTGCCACCAGTGACGGTAGCGGAACCTACAATGAGCAGTTCTTC. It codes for CATSDGSGTYNEQFF.

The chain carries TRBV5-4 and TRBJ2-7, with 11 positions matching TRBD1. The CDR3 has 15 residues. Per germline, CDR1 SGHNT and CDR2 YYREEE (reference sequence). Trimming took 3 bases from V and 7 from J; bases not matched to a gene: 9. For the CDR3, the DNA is TGTGCCAGCAGCTCCCCTGGACAGGGGGCGGGGGAGCAGTACTTC. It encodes CASSSPGQGAGEQYF.

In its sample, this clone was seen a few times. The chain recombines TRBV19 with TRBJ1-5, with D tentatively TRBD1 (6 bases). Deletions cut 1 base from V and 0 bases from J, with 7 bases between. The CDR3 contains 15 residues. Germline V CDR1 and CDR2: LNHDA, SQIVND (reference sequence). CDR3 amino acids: CASSIAQGSNQPQHF. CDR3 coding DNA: TGTGCCAGTAGTATAGCACAGGGTAGCAATCAGCCCCAGCATTTT.

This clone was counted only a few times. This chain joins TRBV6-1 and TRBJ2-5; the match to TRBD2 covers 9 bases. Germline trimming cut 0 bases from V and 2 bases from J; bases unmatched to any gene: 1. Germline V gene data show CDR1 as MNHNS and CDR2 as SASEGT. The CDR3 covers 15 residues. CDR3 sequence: CASSEAAGGQETQYF. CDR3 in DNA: TGTGCCAGCAGTGAAGCTGCGGGAGGGCAAGAGACCCAGTACTTC.

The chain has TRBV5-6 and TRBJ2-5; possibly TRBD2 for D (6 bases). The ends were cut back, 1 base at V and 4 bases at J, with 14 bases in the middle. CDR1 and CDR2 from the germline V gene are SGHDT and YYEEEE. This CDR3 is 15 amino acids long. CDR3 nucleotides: TGTGCCAGCAGCTTGCGCCTTATGGGGGGAGAGACCCAGTACTTC. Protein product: CASSLRLMGGETQYF.

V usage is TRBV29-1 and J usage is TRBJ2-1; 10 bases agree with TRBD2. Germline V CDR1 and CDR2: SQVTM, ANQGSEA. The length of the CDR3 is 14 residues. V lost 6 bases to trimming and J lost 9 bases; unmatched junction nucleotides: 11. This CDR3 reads CSVEGTSGMVEQFF. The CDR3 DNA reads TGCAGCGTAGAGGGAACTAGCGGGATGGTTGAGCAGTTCTTC.

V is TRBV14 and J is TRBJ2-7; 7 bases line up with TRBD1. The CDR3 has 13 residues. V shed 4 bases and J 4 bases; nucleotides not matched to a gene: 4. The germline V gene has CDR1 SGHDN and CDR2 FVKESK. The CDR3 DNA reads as TGTGCCAGCAGCCCCCAGGACAGGTACGAGCAGTACTTC. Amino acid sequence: CASSPQDRYEQYF.

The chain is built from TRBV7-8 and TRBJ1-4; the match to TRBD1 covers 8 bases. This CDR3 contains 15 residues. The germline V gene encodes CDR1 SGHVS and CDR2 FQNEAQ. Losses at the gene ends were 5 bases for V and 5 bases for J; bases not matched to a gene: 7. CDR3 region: CASSPQGARNEKLFF. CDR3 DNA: TGTGCCAGCAGCCCCCAGGGGGCAAGAAATGAAAAACTGTTTTTT.

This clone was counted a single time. CDR3 sequence (DNA): TGCAGTGCTCAGTACGCAGATACGCAGTATTTT. Protein product: CSAQYADTQYF. This rearrangement joins TRBV20-1 to TRBJ2-3; D not resolved. This CDR3 region has 11 residues. V was cut by 5 bases and J by 4 bases, with 7 bases left in between. Germline-derived CDR1 and CDR2 are DFQATT and SNEGSKA (reference sequence).

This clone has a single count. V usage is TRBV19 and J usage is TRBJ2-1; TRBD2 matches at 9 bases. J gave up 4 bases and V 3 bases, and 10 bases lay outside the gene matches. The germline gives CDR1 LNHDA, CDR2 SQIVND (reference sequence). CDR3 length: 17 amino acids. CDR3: CASSIYDSGRGYNEQFF. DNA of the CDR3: TGTGCCAGTAGTATCTACGATAGCGGGAGAGGGTACAATGAGCAGTTCTTC.